Presented here are 10 T cell receptor beta chains from one specimen sequenced in a study of tumor-infiltrating T cells and Merkel cell polyomavirus. Overall study context: The study examined CD8+ T cells specific for the Merkel cell polyomavirus KLL epitope.

Assay used: immunoSEQ multiplex PCR; TCRdb lists only in-frame clones, some missing. The top ten clones hold less than 3% of a sample with some 25,000 clones, 70% to 90% of them seen once. Immunohistochemistry showed robust Merkel cell polyomavirus Large T antigen staining in every patient's tumor. Sequencing was performed on lymph node tissue. The origin of the receptors is a man aged 50 to 59 with Merkel cell carcinoma.

J is TRBJ2-2 and V is TRBV10-3, with D possibly matching TRBD2 (5 bases). The CDR3 length is 14 residues. CDR1 is ENHRY, CDR2 SYGVKD, per germline. Trimming took 4 bases from V and 6 from J, leaving 12 bases between them. CDR3 DNA sequence: TGTGCCATCAGTGTGGACTCCGGACCCGGGGAGCTGTTTTTT. This sequence encodes CAISVDSGPGELFF.

The chain uses TRBV6-5 and TRBJ1-2, with 11 bases fitting TRBD1. Trimming removed 2 bases from V and 7 bases from J; junction bases left unmatched: 3. This CDR3 comprises 14 residues. The V gene's germline CDR1 is MNHEY and CDR2 SVGAGI. Here the CDR3 reads CASSYPGQGVGYTF. CDR3 DNA sequence: TGTGCCAGCAGTTACCCGGGACAGGGGGTTGGCTACACCTTC.

The chain uses TRBV4-1 and TRBJ2-3; 12 bases agree with TRBD2. This CDR3 contains 17 residues. The V gene end was trimmed by 4 bases and the J gene end by 1 base; junction bases not matched to a gene: 6. The germline V gene has CDR1 MGHRA and CDR2 YSYEKL. The CDR3: CASSPRGTSGRTDTQYF. The CDR3 DNA reads TGCGCCAGCAGCCCTAGAGGGACTAGCGGGCGCACAGATACGCAGTATTTT.

The chain carries TRBV5-1 and TRBJ2-2; 7 bases line up with TRBD1. With 4 bases clipped from V and 4 bases from J, the junction kept 4 bases outside the gene matches. CDR3 size: 14 residues. The V gene's germline CDR1 is SGHRS and CDR2 YFSETQ. The CDR3 DNA reads as TGCGCCAGCAGCCCCGCAGGGGGCACCGGGGAGCTGTTTTTT. Its protein product is CASSPAGGTGELFF.

This sequence joins TRBV5-5 and TRBJ2-2, with D hard to call. The V gene's germline CDR1 is SGHKS and CDR2 YYEKEE (reference sequence). Between the trimmed V and J ends, which lost 4 bases and 6 bases, there was a span of 19 bases. This CDR3 is 16 amino acids long. The CDR3 DNA reads as TGTGCCAGCAGCGGCCCATCCGTGTCCCTCGCCGGGGAGCTGTTTTTT. This gives the protein CASSGPSVSLAGELFF.

The chain couples TRBV9 to TRBJ2-7, with D possibly matching TRBD2 (6 bases). Trimming pared 4 bases from V and 0 bases from J, leaving 11 bases between. The CDR3 runs 14 residues. The germline V gene has CDR1 SGDLS and CDR2 YYNGEE. CDR3 sequence (DNA): TGTGCCAGCAGCATTAGCGGACTCTCCTACGAGCAGTACTTC. Protein sequence: CASSISGLSYEQYF.

The chain combines TRBV2 with TRBJ2-3; tentative D call: TRBD2 (6 bases). Germline V lookup: CDR1 SNHLY, CDR2 FYNNEI. The V gene lost 3 bases and the J gene lost 2 bases, with 12 bases spanning the gap. The CDR3 contains 15 residues. This CDR3 reads CASSEWIAATDTQYF. The CDR3 nucleotides are TGTGCCAGCAGTGAGTGGATAGCGGCCACAGATACGCAGTATTTT. Complete variable domain (other parts from reference TRBV2 and TRBJ2-3): EPEVTQTPSHQVTQMGQEVILRCVPISNHLYFYWYRQILGQKVEFLVSFYNNEISEKSEIFDDQFSVERPDGSNFTLKIRSTKLEDSAMYFCASSEWIAATDTQYFGPGTRLTVL.

The J gene is TRBJ2-7, the V gene TRBV19, with 10 bases matching TRBD1. Germline assignment: CDR1 LNHDA and CDR2 SQIVND (reference sequence). V was pared by 3 bases and J by 4 bases, with 9 bases of the junction left unmatched. CDR3 length: 16 residues. DNA of the CDR3: TGTGCCAGTAGTATCTTTGAGGGACAGGGGCTGTACGAGCAGTACTTC. Protein product: CASSIFEGQGLYEQYF.

In this sample, this clone turned up a few times. The rearrangement joins TRBV7-2 to TRBJ2-1; D gene unclear. CDR1 and CDR2 from the germline V gene are SGHTA and FQGNSA. V lost 5 bases to trimming and J lost 8 bases, with 7 bases between them. This CDR3 has 11 amino acids. The CDR3 DNA follows: TGTGCCAGCAGCCCCCATGATGAGCAGTTCTTC. Translation gives CASSPHDEQFF.

This rearrangement joins TRBV30 to TRBJ2-4; maybe TRBD1 (7 bases). The CDR3 is 15 amino acids. Trimming cost V 1 base and J 8 bases, with 18 bases left between them. Germline CDR1 GTSNPN, CDR2 SVGIG (reference sequence). CDR3 residues: CAWSGRGPRGDIQYF. DNA of the CDR3: TGTGCCTGGAGTGGGAGGGGGCCTAGAGGAGACATTCAGTACTTC.